This T cell receptor (beta chain) was sequenced for a study of T-cell reconstitution after alpha-beta-depleted transplantation in children. Study findings and constraints: Among T cells one year after transplant, newly produced cells accounted for most counts and diversity. Approximately two months post-transplant, alpha-beta T cells reportedly originated from several hundred expanded graft clones.

This clonotype was detected ten times or more. Its target is unknown. Unique molecular identifiers were built into the TCRbeta library. TCRdb called the PCR reads again in MiXCR, with one record for every CDR3 protein. The sample lists 500,000 to 650,000 distinct CDR3 sequences; approximately 10% were seen once. This receptor was obtained from a female patient between 2 and 15 years old who had a stem cell transplant for aplastic anemia, so the T cells may come from the graft donor. Sequencing used PBMCs, mostly from graft donor cells, obtained 180 days after TCRalphabeta/CD19-depleted stem cell transplant.

CDR3 DNA sequence: TGTGCCAGAGAAATAGCGGGAGGGCAAGAGACCCAGTACTTC. Amino acid sequence: CAREIAGGQETQYF. The V call is TRBV28, the J call TRBJ2-5, with 11 bases that match TRBD2. The V and J ends lost 9 bases and 2 bases, in that order; junction bases with no gene match: 5. CDR3 length: 14 residues. Germline assignment: CDR1 MDHEN and CDR2 SYDVKM.